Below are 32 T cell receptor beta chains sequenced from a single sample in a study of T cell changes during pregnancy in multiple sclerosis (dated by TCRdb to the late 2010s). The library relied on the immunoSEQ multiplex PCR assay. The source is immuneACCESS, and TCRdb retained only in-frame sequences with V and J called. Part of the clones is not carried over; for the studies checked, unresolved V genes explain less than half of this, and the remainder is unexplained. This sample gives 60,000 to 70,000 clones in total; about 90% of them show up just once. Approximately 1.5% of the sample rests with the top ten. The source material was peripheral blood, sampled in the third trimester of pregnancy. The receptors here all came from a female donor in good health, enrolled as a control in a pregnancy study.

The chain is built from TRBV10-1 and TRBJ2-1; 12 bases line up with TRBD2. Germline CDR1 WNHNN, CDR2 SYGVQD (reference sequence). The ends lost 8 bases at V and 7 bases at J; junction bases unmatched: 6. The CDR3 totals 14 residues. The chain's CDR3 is CASFTSGGRNEQFF. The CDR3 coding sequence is TGCGCCAGCTTTACTAGCGGGGGGCGTAATGAGCAGTTCTTC.

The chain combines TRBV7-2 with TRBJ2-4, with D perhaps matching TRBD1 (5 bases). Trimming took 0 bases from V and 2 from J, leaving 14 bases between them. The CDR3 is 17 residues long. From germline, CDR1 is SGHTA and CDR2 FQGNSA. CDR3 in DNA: TGTGCCAGCAGCTTAGCCAGGGTCTTGAAAACCAAAAACATTCAGTACTTC. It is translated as CASSLARVLKTKNIQYF.

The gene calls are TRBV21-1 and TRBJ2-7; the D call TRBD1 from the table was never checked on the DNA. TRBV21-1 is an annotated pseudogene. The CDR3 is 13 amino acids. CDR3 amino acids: CASAPPHRDEQYF. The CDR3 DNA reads TGTGCCAGCGCCCCGCCCCACAGGGACGAGCAGTACTTC.

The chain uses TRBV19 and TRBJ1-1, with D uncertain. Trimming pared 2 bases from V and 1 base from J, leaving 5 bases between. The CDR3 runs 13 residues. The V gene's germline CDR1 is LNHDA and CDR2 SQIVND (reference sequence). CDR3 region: CASSISPNTEAFF. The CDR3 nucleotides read TGTGCCAGTAGTATAAGCCCGAACACTGAAGCTTTCTTT.

The CDR3 coding sequence is TGTGCCAGCGCCTCCGCGGGTGATGAGCAGTTCTTC. As protein: CASASAGDEQFF. The chain links TRBV7-3 to TRBJ2-1; a weak D match, TRBD2 (5 bases). Germline V CDR1 and CDR2: SGHTA, FQGTGA. The CDR3 runs 12 residues. V was clipped by 8 bases and J by 8 bases, with 13 bases between them.

This chain's CDR3 is CASSVVGGADSGANVLTF. CDR3 DNA sequence: TGTGCCAGCAGCGTAGTGGGAGGGGCTGACTCTGGGGCCAACGTCCTGACTTTC. V usage is TRBV9 and J usage is TRBJ2-6; TRBD2 agrees at 7 bases. Germline loops: CDR1 SGDLS, CDR2 YYNGEE. The CDR3 totals 18 residues. Trimming cost V 0 bases and J 0 bases; bases outside gene matches: 6.

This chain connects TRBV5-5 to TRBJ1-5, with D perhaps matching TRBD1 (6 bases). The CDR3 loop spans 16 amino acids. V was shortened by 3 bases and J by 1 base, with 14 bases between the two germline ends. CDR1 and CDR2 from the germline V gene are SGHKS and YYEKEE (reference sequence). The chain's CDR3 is CASSSATGSSNQPQHF. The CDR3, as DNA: TGTGCCAGCAGCTCGGCTACAGGGTCGAGCAATCAGCCCCAGCATTTT.

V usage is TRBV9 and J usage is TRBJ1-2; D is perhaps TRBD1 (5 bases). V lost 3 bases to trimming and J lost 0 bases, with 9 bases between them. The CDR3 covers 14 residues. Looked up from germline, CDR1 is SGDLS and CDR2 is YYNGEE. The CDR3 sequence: CASSAGPANYGYTF. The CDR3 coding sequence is TGTGCCAGCAGCGCAGGGCCAGCTAACTATGGCTACACCTTC.

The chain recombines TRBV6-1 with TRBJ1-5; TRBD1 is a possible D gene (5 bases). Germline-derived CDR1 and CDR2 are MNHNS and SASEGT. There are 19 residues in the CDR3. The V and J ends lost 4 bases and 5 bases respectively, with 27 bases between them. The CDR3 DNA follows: TGTGCCAGCAGTGTTTCGGCAGGGCCACTTCAGCATCCCGATCAGCCCCAGCATTTT. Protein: CASSVSAGPLQHPDQPQHF.

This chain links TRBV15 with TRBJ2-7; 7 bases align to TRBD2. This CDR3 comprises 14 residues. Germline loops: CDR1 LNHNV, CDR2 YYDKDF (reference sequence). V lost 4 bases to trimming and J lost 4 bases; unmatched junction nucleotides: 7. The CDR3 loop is CATSIQGGGYEQYF. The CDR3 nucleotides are TGTGCCACCAGCATCCAAGGCGGGGGTTACGAGCAGTACTTC.

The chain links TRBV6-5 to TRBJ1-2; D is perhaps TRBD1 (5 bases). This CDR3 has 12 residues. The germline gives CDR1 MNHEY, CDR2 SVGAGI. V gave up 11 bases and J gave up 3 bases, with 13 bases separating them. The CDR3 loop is CAAGSGHYGYTF. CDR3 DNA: TGTGCCGCTGGGTCAGGGCACTATGGCTACACCTTC.

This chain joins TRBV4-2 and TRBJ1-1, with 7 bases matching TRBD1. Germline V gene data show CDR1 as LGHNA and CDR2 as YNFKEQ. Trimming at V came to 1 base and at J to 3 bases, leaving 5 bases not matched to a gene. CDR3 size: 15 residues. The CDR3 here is CASSQVRQGDTEAFF. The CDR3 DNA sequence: TGTGCCAGCAGCCAAGTAAGGCAGGGGGACACTGAAGCTTTCTTT.

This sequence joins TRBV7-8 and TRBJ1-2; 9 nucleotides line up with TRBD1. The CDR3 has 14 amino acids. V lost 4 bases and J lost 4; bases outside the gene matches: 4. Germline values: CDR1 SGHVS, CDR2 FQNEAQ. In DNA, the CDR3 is TGTGCCAGCAGCTCCGGGACAGGGACCTATGGCTACACCTTC. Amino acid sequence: CASSSGTGTYGYTF.

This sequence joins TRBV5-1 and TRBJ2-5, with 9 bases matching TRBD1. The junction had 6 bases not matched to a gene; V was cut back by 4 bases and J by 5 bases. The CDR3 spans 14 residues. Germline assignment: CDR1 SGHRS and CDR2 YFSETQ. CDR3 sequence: CASSPDRGSETQYF. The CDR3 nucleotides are TGCGCCAGCAGCCCTGACAGGGGGAGCGAGACCCAGTACTTC.

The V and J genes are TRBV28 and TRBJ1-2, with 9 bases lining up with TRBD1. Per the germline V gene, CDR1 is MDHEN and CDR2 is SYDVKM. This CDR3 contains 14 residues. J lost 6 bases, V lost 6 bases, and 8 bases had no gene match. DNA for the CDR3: TGTGCCAGCAGAATGACAGGGGGAAAGCATGGCTACACCTTC. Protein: CASRMTGGKHGYTF.

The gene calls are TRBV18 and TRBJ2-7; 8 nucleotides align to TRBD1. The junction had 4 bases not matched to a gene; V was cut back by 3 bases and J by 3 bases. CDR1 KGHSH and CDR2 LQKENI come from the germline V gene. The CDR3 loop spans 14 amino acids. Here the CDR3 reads CASSPAGQGYEQYF. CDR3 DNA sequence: TGTGCCAGCTCACCCGCAGGACAGGGCTACGAGCAGTACTTC.

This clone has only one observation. This CDR3 is CASSLEGEKLFF. The CDR3 region has the DNA TGTGCCAGCAGTTTAGAGGGTGAAAAACTGTTTTTT. This chain links TRBV28 with TRBJ1-4; no firm D call. Between the trimmed V and J ends, which lost 2 bases and 7 bases, there was a span of 5 bases. Germline CDR1 MDHEN, CDR2 SYDVKM. This CDR3 is 12 amino acids long.

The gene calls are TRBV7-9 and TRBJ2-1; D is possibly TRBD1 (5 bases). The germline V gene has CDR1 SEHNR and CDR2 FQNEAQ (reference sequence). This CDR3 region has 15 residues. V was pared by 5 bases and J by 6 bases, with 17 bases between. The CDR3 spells CASSPPQGSGNEQFF. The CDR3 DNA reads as TGTGCCAGCAGCCCTCCCCAGGGTTCGGGCAATGAGCAGTTCTTC. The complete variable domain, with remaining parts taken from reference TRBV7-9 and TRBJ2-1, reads DTGVSQNPRHKITKRGQNVTFRCDPISEHNRLYWYRQTLGQGPEFLTYFQNEAQLEKSRLLSDRFSAERPKGSFSTLEIQRTEQGDSAMYLCASSPPQGSGNEQFFGPGTRLTVL.

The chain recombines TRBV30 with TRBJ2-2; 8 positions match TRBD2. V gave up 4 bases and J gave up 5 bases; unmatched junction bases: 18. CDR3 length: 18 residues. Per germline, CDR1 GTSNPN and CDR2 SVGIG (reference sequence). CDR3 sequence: CAWTGRRRGGRGTGELFF. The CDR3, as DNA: TGTGCCTGGACAGGGAGGAGACGGGGGGGCAGAGGGACCGGGGAGCTGTTTTTT.

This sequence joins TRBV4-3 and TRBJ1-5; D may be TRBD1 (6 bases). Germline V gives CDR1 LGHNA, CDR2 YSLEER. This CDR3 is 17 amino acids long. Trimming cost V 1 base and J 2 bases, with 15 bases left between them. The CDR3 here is CASSQGVGTSGNQPQHF. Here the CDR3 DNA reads TGCGCCAGCAGCCAAGGTGTGGGGACATCTGGCAATCAGCCCCAGCATTTT.

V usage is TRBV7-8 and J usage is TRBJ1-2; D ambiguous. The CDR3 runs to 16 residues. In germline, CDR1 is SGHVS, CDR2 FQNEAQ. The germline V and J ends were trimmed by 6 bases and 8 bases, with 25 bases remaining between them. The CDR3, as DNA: TGTGCCAGCAGTTCAAATCGAGTAGCCCTGAACCACGGCTACACCTTC. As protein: CASSSNRVALNHGYTF.

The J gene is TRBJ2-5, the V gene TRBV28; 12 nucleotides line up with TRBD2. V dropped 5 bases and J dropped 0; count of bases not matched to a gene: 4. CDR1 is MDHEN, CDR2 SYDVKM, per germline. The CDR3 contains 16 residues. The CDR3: CASSQGLAGNQETQYF. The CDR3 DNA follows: TGTGCCAGCAGTCAAGGACTAGCGGGAAACCAAGAGACCCAGTACTTC.

The CDR3 DNA follows: TGTGCCAGCTCACCTCAGGGGGCGGATGGCTACACCTTC. Its protein is CASSPQGADGYTF. The V gene is TRBV18, the J gene TRBJ1-2, with 8 positions matching TRBD1. From germline, CDR1 is KGHSH and CDR2 LQKENI. Trimming took 3 bases from V and 6 from J; bases not matched to a gene: 3. This CDR3 spans 13 amino acids.

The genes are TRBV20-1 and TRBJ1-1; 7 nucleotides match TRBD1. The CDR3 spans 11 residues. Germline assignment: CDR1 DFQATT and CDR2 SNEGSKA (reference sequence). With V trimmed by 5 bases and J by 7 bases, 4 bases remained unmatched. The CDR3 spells CSAPQGIEAFF. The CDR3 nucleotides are TGCAGTGCTCCACAGGGGATTGAAGCTTTCTTT.

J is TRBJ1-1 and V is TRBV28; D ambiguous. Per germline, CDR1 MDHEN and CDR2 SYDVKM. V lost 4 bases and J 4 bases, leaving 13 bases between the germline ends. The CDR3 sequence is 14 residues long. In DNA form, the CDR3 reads TGTGCCAGCAGTTACGCCACAGTTGGCACTGAAGCTTTCTTT. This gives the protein CASSYATVGTEAFF.

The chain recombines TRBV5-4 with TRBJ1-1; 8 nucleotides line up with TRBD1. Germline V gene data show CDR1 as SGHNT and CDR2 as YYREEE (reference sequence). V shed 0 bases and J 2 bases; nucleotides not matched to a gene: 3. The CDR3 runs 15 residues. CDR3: CASSLGQGLNTEAFF. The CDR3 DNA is TGTGCCAGCAGCTTGGGACAGGGGTTAAACACTGAAGCTTTCTTT. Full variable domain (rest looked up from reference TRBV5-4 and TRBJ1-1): ETGVTQSPTHLIKTRGQQVTLRCSSQSGHNTVSWYQQALGQGPQFIFQYYREEENGRGNFPPRFSGLQFPNYSSELNVNALELDDSALYLCASSLGQGLNTEAFFGQGTRLTVV.

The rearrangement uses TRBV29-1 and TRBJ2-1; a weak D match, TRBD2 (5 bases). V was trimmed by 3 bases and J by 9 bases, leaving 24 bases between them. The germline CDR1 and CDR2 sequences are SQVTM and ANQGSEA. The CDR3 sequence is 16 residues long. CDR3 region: CSVDLPRAASGIEQFF. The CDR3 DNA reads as TGCAGCGTTGATCTCCCGCGGGCCGCTTCTGGCATTGAGCAGTTCTTC.

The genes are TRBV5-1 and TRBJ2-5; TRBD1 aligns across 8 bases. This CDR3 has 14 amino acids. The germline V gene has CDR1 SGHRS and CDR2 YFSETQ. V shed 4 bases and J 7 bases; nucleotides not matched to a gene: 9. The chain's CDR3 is CASSATGAAGTQYF. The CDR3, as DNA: TGCGCCAGCAGCGCGACAGGGGCCGCGGGGACCCAGTACTTC.

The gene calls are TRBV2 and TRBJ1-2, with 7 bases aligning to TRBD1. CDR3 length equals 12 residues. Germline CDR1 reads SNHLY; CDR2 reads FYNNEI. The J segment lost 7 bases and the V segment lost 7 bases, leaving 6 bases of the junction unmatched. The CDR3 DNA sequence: TGTGCCAGCACCGAGACAGGGTTTGGCTACACCTTC. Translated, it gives CASTETGFGYTF.

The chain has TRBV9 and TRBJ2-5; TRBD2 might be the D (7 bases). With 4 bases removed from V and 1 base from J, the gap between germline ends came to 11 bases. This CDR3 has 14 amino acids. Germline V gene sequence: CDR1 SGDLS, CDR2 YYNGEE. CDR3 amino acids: CASSKGGVQETQYF. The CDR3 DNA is TGTGCCAGCAGCAAGGGGGGGGTCCAAGAGACCCAGTACTTC.

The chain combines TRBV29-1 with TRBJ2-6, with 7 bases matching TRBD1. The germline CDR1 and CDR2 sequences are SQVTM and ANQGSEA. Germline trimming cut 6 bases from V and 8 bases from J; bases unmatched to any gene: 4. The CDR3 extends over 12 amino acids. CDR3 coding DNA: TGCAGCGTACAGGGGCAGACCAACGTCCTGACTTTC. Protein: CSVQGQTNVLTF. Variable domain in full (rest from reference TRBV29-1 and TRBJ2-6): SAVISQKPSRDICQRGTSLTIQCQVDSQVTMMFWYRQQPGQSLTLIATANQGSEATYESGFVIDKFPISRPNLTFSTLTVSNMSPEDSSIYLCSVQGQTNVLTFGAGSRLTVL.

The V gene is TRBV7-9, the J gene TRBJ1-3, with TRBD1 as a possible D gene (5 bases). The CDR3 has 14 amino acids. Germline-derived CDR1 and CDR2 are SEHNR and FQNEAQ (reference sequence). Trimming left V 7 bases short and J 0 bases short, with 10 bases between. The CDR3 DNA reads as TGTGCCAGCAATGAGGGACTCTCTGGAAACACCATATATTTT. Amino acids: CASNEGLSGNTIYF.